This T cell receptor (beta chain) was sequenced for a study of T cell responses to AZD1222 COVID-19 vaccine. About this clone: The antigen is unknown.

TCRdb's copy holds only in-frame clones and misses some; the assay was immunoSEQ multiplex PCR. This sample carries some 65,000 clones, about four fifths of them seen once, and the ten largest clones take around 20%. Deletions cut 1 base from V and 3 bases from J, with 10 bases between. CDR1 and CDR2 from the germline V gene are SEHNR and FQNEAQ (reference sequence). CDR3 length: 15 residues. Study-wide results and limits: White British people made up most donors, females outnumbered males, and clonal diversity was possibly underestimated.

Specimen: peripheral blood, collected on day 0 of MenACWY control vaccination. The receptor was derived from an adult in good health. The V call is TRBV7-9, the J call TRBJ2-1, with D maybe TRBD1 (6 bases). CDR3 sequence: CASSLVSGDYNEQFF. As DNA, the CDR3 is TGTGCCAGCAGCTTAGTTTCAGGGGACTACAATGAGCAGTTCTTC.